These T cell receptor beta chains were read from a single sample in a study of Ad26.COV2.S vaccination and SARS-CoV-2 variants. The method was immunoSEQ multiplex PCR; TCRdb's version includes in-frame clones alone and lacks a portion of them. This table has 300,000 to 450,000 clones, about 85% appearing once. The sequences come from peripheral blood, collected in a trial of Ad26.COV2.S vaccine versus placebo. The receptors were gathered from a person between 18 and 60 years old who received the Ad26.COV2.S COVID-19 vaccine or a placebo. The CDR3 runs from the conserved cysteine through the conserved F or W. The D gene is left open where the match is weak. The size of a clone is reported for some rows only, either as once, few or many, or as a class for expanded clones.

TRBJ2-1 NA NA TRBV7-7 CASSLDSFPGHQQNNEQFF TGTGCCAGCAGCTTAGATTCGTTTCCGGGCCACCAACAAAACAATGAGCAGTTCTTC
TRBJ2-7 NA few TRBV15 CATSTYTGEDEQYF TGTGCCACCAGCACCTATACAGGGGAGGACGAGCAGTACTTC
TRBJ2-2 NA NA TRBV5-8 CASIFRRNTGELFF TGTGCCAGCATTTTTCGTCGAAACACCGGGGAGCTGTTTTTT
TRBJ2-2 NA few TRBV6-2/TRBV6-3 CASSYDPPHLVGSGELFF TGTGCCAGCAGTTACGACCCCCCCCACCTAGTAGGGTCCGGGGAGCTGTTTTTT
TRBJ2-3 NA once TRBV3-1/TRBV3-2 CASSQEARDTQYF TGTGCCAGCAGCCAAGAGGCACGAGATACGCAGTATTTT
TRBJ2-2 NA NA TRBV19 CASTQVGGSIGELFF TGTGCCAGTACCCAGGTGGGGGGCTCTATCGGGGAGCTGTTTTTT
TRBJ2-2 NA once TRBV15 CATSRARNTGELFF TGTGCCACCAGCAGAGCCCGAAACACCGGGGAGCTGTTTTTT
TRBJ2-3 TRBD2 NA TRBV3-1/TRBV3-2 CASSGGTSGTDTQYF TGTGCCAGCAGCGGAGGGACTAGCGGCACAGATACGCAGTATTTT
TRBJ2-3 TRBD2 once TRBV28 CASSLWPSGRFADTQYF TGTGCCAGCAGTTTATGGCCTAGCGGGAGGTTCGCAGATACGCAGTATTTT
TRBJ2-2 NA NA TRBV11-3 CASSLGSAEPNTGELFF TGTGCCAGCAGCTTAGGATCGGCAGAACCGAACACCGGGGAGCTGTTTTTT
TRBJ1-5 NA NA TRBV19 CASSNWERQPQHF TGTGCCAGTAGTAACTGGGAGAGACAGCCCCAGCATTTT
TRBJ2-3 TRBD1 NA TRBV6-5 CASSRQGQGLDTQYF TGTGCCAGCAGTCGACAGGGGCAGGGGTTGGATACGCAGTATTTT
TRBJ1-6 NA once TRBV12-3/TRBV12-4 CASRQQGSPLHF TGTGCCAGCAGACAACAGGGAAGCCCCCTCCACTTT
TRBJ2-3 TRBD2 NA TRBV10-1 CASGTSGSRDTQYF TGCGCCAGCGGGACTAGCGGGAGTAGGGATACGCAGTATTTT
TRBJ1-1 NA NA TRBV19 CASSIGVLNTEAFF TGTGCCAGTAGTATAGGAGTATTGAACACTGAAGCTTTCTTT